The rows below give T cell receptor beta chains drawn from one sample of a study of T cell responses to AZD1222 COVID-19 vaccine. Method: immunoSEQ multiplex PCR; TCRdb's copy keeps in-frame clones and lacks some. The table has approximately 56,000 clones, over 75% seen once. Sequencing used peripheral blood, obtained on day 0 of AZD1222 vaccination. The receptor source for this set is an adult in good health. The CDR3 runs from the conserved cysteine through the conserved F or W. The order of the fields is clone size, V gene, D gene, J gene, CDR3 protein, CDR3 DNA. The D gene is left open where the match is weak. The size of a clone is reported for some rows only, either as once, few or many, or as a class for expanded clones.

NA	TRBV5-1	TRBD1	TRBJ1-2	CASSLGQVQSYGYTF	TGCGCCAGCAGCCTTGGACAGGTCCAATCCTATGGCTACACCTTC
NA	TRBV19	NA	TRBJ1-1	CASSASQSTEAFF	TGTGCCAGTAGCGCCTCGCAAAGCACTGAAGCTTTCTTT
NA	TRBV6-5	TRBD1	TRBJ2-3	CASSSYGQGQDTQYF	TGTGCCAGCAGTTCCTACGGACAGGGCCAAGATACGCAGTATTTT
NA	TRBV6-5	NA	TRBJ1-2	CASSYSRVFYGYTF	TGTGCCAGCAGTTACTCACGGGTATTCTATGGCTACACCTTC
NA	TRBV19	TRBD1	TRBJ2-3	CASSTRTGGGADTQYF	TGTGCCAGTAGTACTAGGACAGGGGGTGGCGCAGATACGCAGTATTTT
once	TRBV19	NA	TRBJ2-1	CASSIFTPSSYNEQFF	TGTGCCAGTAGTATCTTCACCCCGAGCTCCTACAATGAGCAGTTCTTC
few	TRBV7-6	NA	TRBJ1-6	CASSQIGRANSPLHF	TGTGCCAGCAGCCAGATCGGGCGGGCAAATTCACCCCTCCACTTT
NA	TRBV11-2	NA	TRBJ1-3	CASSLRDHSGNTIYF	TGTGCCAGCAGCTTACGGGACCACTCTGGAAACACCATATATTTT
NA	TRBV9	TRBD1	TRBJ2-1	CASSPGTGEYNEQFF	TGTGCCAGCAGCCCTGGGACAGGCGAATACAATGAGCAGTTCTTC
NA	TRBV27	NA	TRBJ1-6	CASSTAGWEVYNSPLHF	TGTGCCAGCAGTACGGCAGGTTGGGAGGTTTATAATTCACCCCTCCACTTT
NA	TRBV6-5	NA	TRBJ1-5	CASRTGSGDQPQHF	TGTGCCAGCAGAACAGGGAGTGGGGATCAGCCCCAGCATTTT
NA	TRBV5-6	NA	TRBJ2-7	CASSLGQASYEQYF	TGTGCCAGCAGCTTGGGCCAGGCCTCCTACGAGCAGTACTTC
NA	TRBV14	NA	TRBJ1-1	CASSQKMNTEAFF	TGTGCCAGCAGCCAAAAGATGAACACTGAAGCTTTCTTT
NA	TRBV15	NA	TRBJ1-1	CATSRDLGGVYTEAFF	TGTGCCACCAGCAGAGATTTGGGGGGAGTTTACACTGAAGCTTTCTTT
NA	TRBV7-6	NA	TRBJ1-3	CASSPQSIRLSSGNTIYF	TGTGCCAGCAGCCCCCAATCGATCCGTCTCTCCTCTGGAAACACCATATATTTT
NA	TRBV28	TRBD1	TRBJ1-2	CASSPPKNPGTGGAGYGYTF	TGTGCCAGCAGTCCCCCGAAAAATCCCGGGACAGGGGGCGCGGGCTATGGCTACACCTTC
NA	TRBV11-2	NA	TRBJ1-2	CASSPGQPYGYTF	TGTGCCAGCAGCCCCGGACAGCCTTATGGCTACACCTTC
few	TRBV6-2/TRBV6-3	TRBD1	TRBJ1-1	CASSYRGTGYTEAFF	TGTGCCAGCAGTTACCGGGGGACAGGGTACACTGAAGCTTTCTTT
once	TRBV28	TRBD1	TRBJ1-2	CASSPVTGTGDGYTF	TGTGCCAGCAGTCCCGTCACCGGGACAGGGGACGGCTACACCTTC
NA	TRBV4-1	NA	TRBJ2-5	CASSLYPAPLAGGEETQYF	TGCGCCAGCAGCCTCTATCCCGCGCCACTAGCCGGAGGGGAAGAGACCCAGTACTTC
NA	TRBV14	NA	TRBJ2-3	CASSQPQRDITDTQYF	TGTGCCAGCAGCCAGCCTCAGAGGGACATCACAGATACGCAGTATTTT
NA	TRBV27	TRBD1	TRBJ1-6	CASSPIGQGNSPLHF	TGTGCCAGCAGTCCCATAGGACAGGGGAATTCACCCCTCCACTTT
NA	TRBV2	NA	TRBJ2-5	CASTNIAVGPQYF	TGTGCCAGCACAAACATAGCGGTGGGGCCCCAGTACTTC
NA	TRBV5-4	NA	TRBJ1-4	CASSTRGRGFNEKLFF	TGTGCCAGCAGCACAAGGGGTCGGGGCTTTAATGAAAAACTGTTTTTT
NA	TRBV28	NA	TRBJ1-2	CASSLNSPVGYTF	TGTGCCAGCAGTTTAAACTCCCCAGTAGGGTACACCTTC
NA	TRBV28	TRBD1	TRBJ2-7	CATQGDVHEQYF	TGTGCCACCCAGGGGGACGTGCACGAGCAGTACTTC
NA	TRBV28	NA	TRBJ2-2	CASTTIPTEAGELFF	TGTGCCAGCACCACAATCCCGACAGAGGCCGGGGAGCTGTTTTTT
once	TRBV28	NA	TRBJ2-7	CASSPVETLYEQYF	TGTGCCAGCAGCCCCGTGGAGACCCTCTACGAGCAGTACTTC
NA	TRBV5-1	NA	TRBJ1-1	CASPRGLLDRPNTEAFF	TGCGCCAGTCCCCGTGGCCTACTAGACCGACCTAACACTGAAGCTTTCTTT
NA	TRBV7-9	NA	TRBJ1-4	CASSLGLGPYEKLFF	TGTGCCAGCAGCTTAGGCCTAGGGCCTTATGAAAAACTGTTTTTT
NA	TRBV11-2	NA	TRBJ2-7	CASSLLLTYEQYF	TGTGCCAGCAGCTTATTGTTGACCTACGAGCAGTACTTC
NA	TRBV6-1	TRBD1	TRBJ1-5	CASSDGTGGALVIQPQHF	TGTGCCAGCAGTGATGGGACAGGGGGCGCGTTAGTTATCCAGCCCCAGCATTTT
few	TRBV9	NA	TRBJ1-4	CASSGGGTNEKLFF	TGTGCCAGCAGCGGAGGGGGAACCAATGAAAAACTGTTTTTT
once	TRBV5-4	NA	TRBJ2-3	CASSLDLDADTQYF	TGTGCCAGCAGCTTGGATTTGGACGCAGATACGCAGTATTTT
NA	TRBV27	NA	TRBJ1-2	CASSPTGGLGGYTF	TGTGCCAGCAGTCCCACGGGGGGTCTGGGTGGCTACACCTTC
NA	TRBV28	NA	TRBJ2-5	CASSPALGGHQETQYF	TGTGCCAGCAGCCCAGCTCTTGGGGGCCACCAAGAGACCCAGTACTTC
NA	TRBV7-9	TRBD1	TRBJ1-5	CASSSGTGGDYSNQPQHF	TGTGCCAGCAGCTCCGGGACAGGGGGAGACTATAGCAATCAGCCCCAGCATTTT
NA	TRBV28	NA	TRBJ2-1	CASSVLNGQFF	TGTGCCAGCAGTGTCCTCAACGGGCAGTTCTTC